The 31 T cell receptor beta chains presented below share a single source sample, sequenced in a study of T cells in Graves' hyperthyroidism and ophthalmopathy. Researchers amplified the TCR beta CDR3 regions from RNA transcripts. HTBI primers drove first-round RT-PCR of the TCR CDR3. Via MiXCR, TCRdb re-called the multiplex PCR reads, giving one row per CDR3 protein. The profile shows about 590,000 distinct CDR3 sequences, 11% to 15% of them singletons. Sequenced sample: blood. All receptors derive from a woman aged 18-29 years with Graves' ophthalmopathy.

This clonotype was counted many times. The chain joins TRBV12-3 or TRBV12-4 to TRBJ1-1; D unresolved. This CDR3 spans 13 amino acids. Trimming took off 7 bases at V and 0 bases at J, with 9 bases between the two ends. In nucleotides, the CDR3 is TGTGCCAGCAATAATCGTATGAACACTGAAGCTTTCTTT. Translated, it gives CASNNRMNTEAFF.

Note on this clonotype: Likely a read error: the CDR3 ends without its conserved phenylalanine or tryptophan. This sequence joins TRBV12-3 or TRBV12-4 and TRBJ2-5, with TRBD1 matching 8 bases. After removal of 6 bases from V and 5 bases from J, the junction contained 8 bases not matched to a gene. The CDR3 is 14 residues long. This CDR3 reads CASSATGGRETQYL. Written as DNA, the CDR3 is TGTGCCAGCAGCGCTACAGGGGGGCGGGAGACCCAGTACCTC.

On this clonotype itself: A single base separates this from a much larger clone, so it may be a read error. The rearrangement joins TRBV12-3 or TRBV12-4 to TRBJ1-5; D gene ambiguous. V dropped 5 bases and J dropped 7 bases, with 21 bases sitting between them. CDR3 length: 16 amino acids. The CDR3 coding sequence is TGTGCCAGCAGTCCCCGGTCCCCTCAAAGGCACCAGCCCCAGCATTTT. It is translated as CASSPRSPQRHQPQHF.

The V gene is TRBV27, the J gene TRBJ2-1, with D perhaps matching TRBD2 (5 bases). The CDR3 sequence is 14 residues long. The V gene lost 3 bases and the J gene lost 7 bases, with 13 bases spanning the gap. Germline V gene lookup returns CDR1 MNHEY and CDR2 SMNVEV (reference sequence). The CDR3 DNA reads TGTGCCAGCAGTTTCGGGAATACAAAGAATGAGCAGTTCTTC. Its protein is CASSFGNTKNEQFF.

This clonotype was seen at least ten times. The chain links TRBV12-3 or TRBV12-4 to TRBJ2-3, with D maybe TRBD2 (5 bases). Trimming pared 7 bases from V and 2 bases from J, leaving 16 bases between. The CDR3 sequence is 15 residues long. The chain's CDR3 is CASMGSAEDTDTQYF. In nucleotides, the CDR3 is TGTGCCAGCATGGGGAGCGCGGAAGACACAGATACGCAGTATTTT.

This clonotype was detected many times. J is TRBJ1-1 and V is TRBV28; D ambiguous. Trimming left V 4 bases short and J 4 bases short, with 16 bases between. The CDR3 extends over 15 amino acids. Germline CDR1 and CDR2: MDHEN and SYDVKM. CDR3 loop: CASSSPQEWTTEAFF. The CDR3 DNA reads as TGTGCCAGCAGTTCCCCCCAGGAATGGACCACTGAAGCTTTCTTT. The full variable domain, rest sourced from reference TRBV28 and TRBJ1-1, is DVKVTQSSRYLVKRTGEKVFLECVQDMDHENMFWYRQDPGLGLRLIYFSYDVKMKEKGDIPEGYSVSREKKERFSLILESASTNQTSMYLCASSSPQEWTTEAFFGQGTRLTVV.

The genes are TRBV7-3 and TRBJ2-1; the match to TRBD2 covers 7 bases. This CDR3 spans 16 amino acids. Losses at the gene ends were 3 bases for V and 8 bases for J; bases not matched to a gene: 13. Germline CDR1 is SGHTA and CDR2 is FQGTGA. CDR3 nucleotides: TGTGCCAGCAGCTTGCTGGGGGGGAGCCCTGGCGATGAGCAGTTCTTC. It codes for CASSLLGGSPGDEQFF.

This clonotype showed up just a few times. The V gene is TRBV5-1, the J gene TRBJ2-7; 9 nucleotides agree with TRBD1. Germline V lookup: CDR1 SGHRS, CDR2 YFSETQ. V was pared by 5 bases and J by 6 bases, with 6 bases of the junction left unmatched. The CDR3 consists of 13 residues. The CDR3 nucleotides are TGCGCCAGCAGTCGTGGGACAGGGACCGAGCAGTACTTC. Residues: CASSRGTGTEQYF.

In this sample, this clonotype turned up many times. This chain links TRBV28 with TRBJ2-6; D might be TRBD1 (6 bases). CDR1 is MDHEN and CDR2 is SYDVKM in the germline V gene. The CDR3 consists of 16 residues. The germline V and J ends were trimmed by 10 bases and 2 bases, with 18 bases remaining between them. CDR3 sequence reads: CATDTHRATGANVLTF. CDR3 coding DNA: TGTGCCACCGATACTCACAGGGCCACTGGGGCCAACGTCCTGACTTTC.

This chain connects TRBV19 to TRBJ1-2, with 7 nucleotides matching TRBD1. The CDR3 has 16 residues. The germline V gene has CDR1 LNHDA and CDR2 SQIVND (reference sequence). V lost 10 bases, J lost 0 bases, and 14 bases stayed unmatched. CDR3 loop: CATQRGWDSPNYGYTF. In nucleotides, the CDR3 is TGTGCCACCCAAAGAGGGTGGGACAGTCCTAACTATGGCTACACCTTC.

This clonotype has at least ten counts. This chain links TRBV28 with TRBJ1-2; D perhaps matches TRBD1 (5 bases). The CDR3 sequence is 14 residues long. Germline V gives CDR1 MDHEN, CDR2 SYDVKM. Trimming pared 6 bases from V and 6 bases from J, leaving 17 bases between. CDR3 loop: CASSPAQGVHGYTF. CDR3 bases: TGTGCCAGCAGCCCGGCCCAGGGAGTTCATGGCTACACCTTC.

This clonotype has a handful of counts. This chain joins TRBV20-1 and TRBJ1-4; a weak D match, TRBD1 (5 bases). CDR1 and CDR2 (germline): DFQATT, SNEGSKA (reference sequence). Trimming took off 3 bases at V and 5 bases at J, with 19 bases between the two ends. The CDR3 is made up of 16 amino acids. CDR3 DNA: TGCAGTGCTAGCCTTGACAGTCATAGCCACAATGAAAAACTGTTTTTT. It is translated as CSASLDSHSHNEKLFF.

This clonotype was recorded many times. This chain joins TRBV28 and TRBJ1-3; 7 positions agree with TRBD1. The CDR3 runs 15 residues. Germline trimming cut 3 bases from V and 4 bases from J; bases unmatched to any gene: 6. CDR1 MDHEN and CDR2 SYDVKM come from the germline V gene. The CDR3 region has the DNA TGTGCCAGCAGTTTTACGACAGGGAGCGGAAACACCATATATTTT. It yields the protein CASSFTTGSGNTIYF.

CDR3 in DNA: TGTGCCAGCAGCTCCTTACTAGCGGGAGACCCAGATACGCAGTATTTT. This translates into CASSSLLAGDPDTQYF. The chain combines TRBV11-2 with TRBJ2-3; 11 nucleotides align to TRBD2. The ends lost 4 bases at V and 4 bases at J; junction bases unmatched: 7. The CDR3 extends over 16 amino acids. CDR1 is SGHAT and CDR2 is FQNNGV in the germline V gene.

This clonotype was observed at least ten times. The chain uses TRBV19 and TRBJ2-1; the D is unclear. Per the germline V gene, CDR1 is LNHDA and CDR2 is SQIVND (reference sequence). The CDR3 consists of 16 residues. V was cut by 2 bases and J by 0 bases, with 11 bases left in between. CDR3 sequence: CASSIIRASSYNEQFF. The CDR3 bases are TGTGCCAGTAGTATAATTCGGGCGAGCTCCTACAATGAGCAGTTCTTC.

This clonotype has ten or more counts. The chain recombines TRBV12-3 or TRBV12-4 with TRBJ1-2; 10 bases map to TRBD1. V was clipped by 5 bases and J by 2 bases; unmatched bases: 2. This CDR3 is built from 14 residues. CDR3 sequence reads: CASSRQGANYGYTF. In DNA form, the CDR3 reads TGTGCCAGCAGTAGACAGGGGGCGAACTATGGCTACACCTTC.

This clonotype was counted ten times or more. The junction departs from the called germline gene at one end, perhaps through a read error. CDR3 coding DNA: TGCAGCGTGGAAGATGGGGACGCCTACTCCTACGAGCAGTACTTC. Translating gives CSVEDGDAYSYEQYF. V gene TRBV29-1 combines with J gene TRBJ2-7, with D perhaps given as TRBD1 or TRBD2 (5 bases each). The germline V gene encodes CDR1 SQVTM and CDR2 ANQGSEA. This CDR3 contains 15 residues.

This clonotype was seen more than once but under ten times. The chain is built from TRBV4-2 and TRBJ1-6; no clear D gene. The CDR3 is made up of 14 amino acids. Trimming removed 0 bases from V and 7 bases from J, with 7 bases in between. Germline V gene data show CDR1 as LGHNA and CDR2 as YNFKEQ. The CDR3 nucleotides read TGTGCCAGCAGCCAAGAGTGGGCAAATTCACCCCTCCACTTT. Translation gives CASSQEWANSPLHF.

This clonotype was seen a handful of times. This chain connects TRBV5-6 to TRBJ1-4, with D hard to call. The germline gives CDR1 SGHDT, CDR2 YYEEEE. This CDR3 has 15 amino acids. V lost 0 bases and J 5 bases, leaving 11 bases between the germline ends. CDR3 DNA sequence: TGTGCCAGCAGCTTGGATTTGGGTTTGAATGAAAAACTGTTTTTT. This codes for CASSLDLGLNEKLFF.

There are many counts of this clonotype. The gene calls are TRBV20-1 and TRBJ2-5, with TRBD1 as a possible D gene (6 bases). The CDR3 has 15 residues. V lost 3 bases to trimming and J lost 7 bases, with 21 bases between them. Germline loops: CDR1 DFQATT, CDR2 SNEGSKA (reference sequence). Here the CDR3 reads CSARPSARVGATQYF. In nucleotides, the CDR3 is TGCAGTGCTAGGCCCAGTGCTAGGGTGGGGGCGACCCAGTACTTC.

This clonotype has more than one count but fewer than ten. The gene calls are TRBV25-1 and TRBJ1-1, with no clear D. Germline-derived CDR1 and CDR2 are MGHDK and SYGVNS. Trimming stripped 1 base from V and 0 bases from J, with 9 bases between. This CDR3 has 15 residues. CDR3 sequence: CASSEWLGMNTEAFF. The CDR3 bases are TGTGCCAGCAGTGAATGGTTAGGGATGAACACTGAAGCTTTCTTT.

This clonotype was recorded a few times. V and J are TRBV6-1 and TRBJ2-1; D unresolved. V was trimmed by 8 bases and J by 6 bases, leaving 8 bases between them. The CDR3 extends over 11 amino acids. The V gene's germline CDR1 is MNHNS and CDR2 SASEGT. CDR3 bases: TGTGCCAGCCGCGATAGCAATGAGCAGTTCTTC. This gives the protein CASRDSNEQFF.

This clonotype was counted many times. The chain has TRBV7-9 and TRBJ2-5, with D maybe TRBD1 (5 bases). This CDR3 has 12 residues. Germline-derived CDR1 and CDR2 are SEHNR and FQNEAQ (reference sequence). V lost 8 bases and J lost 7, with 14 bases in between. CDR3 protein: CASAGSPVTQYF. For the CDR3, the DNA is TGTGCCAGCGCAGGGTCCCCCGTGACCCAGTACTTC. The full variable domain, in which reference TRBV7-9 and TRBJ2-5 provide the parts outside the CDR3, is DTGVSQNPRHKITKRGQNVTFRCDPISEHNRLYWYRQTLGQGPEFLTYFQNEAQLEKSRLLSDRFSAERPKGSFSTLEIQRTEQGDSAMYLCASAGSPVTQYFGPGTRLLVL.

This clonotype was seen repeatedly, ten times or more. The V gene is TRBV7-9, the J gene TRBJ2-1; the match to TRBD2 covers 7 bases. The CDR3 extends over 14 amino acids. The J segment lost 10 bases and the V segment lost 1 base, leaving 7 bases of the junction unmatched. Germline V gene data show CDR1 as SEHNR and CDR2 as FQNEAQ (reference sequence). CDR3 nucleotide sequence: TGTGCCAGCAGCTTAGAGGTAGCGGGCAGGGAGCAGTTCTTC. Its translation is CASSLEVAGREQFF.

This clonotype has at least ten counts. The genes are TRBV2 and TRBJ2-3; 10 bases fit TRBD2. V gave up 8 bases and J gave up 0 bases; unmatched junction bases: 11. Germline CDR1 is SNHLY and CDR2 is FYNNEI. The CDR3 runs 17 residues. The CDR3 bases are TGTGCCAGCGATACTAGCGGGGTTAGTTCTAGCACAGATACGCAGTATTTT. Translating gives CASDTSGVSSSTDTQYF.

This clonotype was recorded many times. The J gene is TRBJ1-1, the V gene TRBV20-1; D is possibly TRBD1 (6 bases). The CDR3 runs to 15 residues. Germline assignment: CDR1 DFQATT and CDR2 SNEGSKA (reference sequence). V was shortened by 5 bases and J by 3 bases, with 19 bases between the two germline ends. In DNA form, the CDR3 reads TGCAGTGCTCCCCTTTATAGGGGGGTGGACACTGAAGCTTTCTTT. Translation gives CSAPLYRGVDTEAFF.

Ten or more counts support this clonotype. The chain employs TRBV28 and TRBJ1-4; D unclear. There are 15 residues in the CDR3. Per the germline V gene, CDR1 is MDHEN and CDR2 is SYDVKM. Between the trimmed V and J ends, which lost 5 bases and 4 bases, there was a span of 14 bases. The CDR3 region is CASSPGGRFNEKLFF. In DNA, the CDR3 is TGTGCCAGCAGTCCCGGAGGACGCTTTAATGAAAAACTGTTTTTT.

This clonotype was seen ten or more times. The gene calls are TRBV6-2 or TRBV6-3 and TRBJ2-7; 11 nucleotides match TRBD2. From germline, CDR1 is MNHEY and CDR2 SVGEGT. The junction had 9 bases not matched to a gene; V was cut back by 2 bases and J by 3 bases. The CDR3 totals 17 residues. CDR3: CASSYGDSLAGGYEQYF. CDR3 bases: TGTGCCAGCAGTTACGGGGACAGCCTAGCGGGAGGCTACGAGCAGTACTTC.

About this clonotype itself: One junction end does not reproduce the germline sequence, and a read error may be involved. The genes are TRBV6-1 and TRBJ1-5; tentative D call: TRBD1 (6 bases). This CDR3 contains 16 residues. CDR1 is MNHNS and CDR2 is SASEGT in the germline V gene. CDR3 DNA sequence: TGTGCCAGCAGTCAAGCCCCGGGGGGGCTCGGTCAGCCCCAGCATTTT. Translation gives CASSQAPGGLGQPQHF.

In its sample, this clonotype was seen many times. The V call is TRBV7-2, the J call TRBJ2-3; perhaps TRBD2 as D (6 bases). V shed 7 bases and J shed 2 bases, with 16 bases lying between them. The CDR3 contains 15 residues. Germline V gene data show CDR1 as SGHTA and CDR2 as FQGNSA. The CDR3 loop is CASTQDGGVTDTQYF. The CDR3 DNA sequence: TGTGCCAGCACCCAGGATGGCGGGGTCACAGATACGCAGTATTTT.

This rearrangement joins TRBV11-2 to TRBJ1-2, with D tentatively TRBD1 (5 bases). The CDR3 has 16 amino acids. V shed 4 bases and J shed 0 bases, with 15 bases lying between them. The germline gives CDR1 SGHAT, CDR2 FQNNGV. CDR3 residues: CASSWDSSSANYGYTF. CDR3 bases: TGTGCCAGCAGCTGGGACTCCAGTTCTGCTAACTATGGCTACACCTTC.